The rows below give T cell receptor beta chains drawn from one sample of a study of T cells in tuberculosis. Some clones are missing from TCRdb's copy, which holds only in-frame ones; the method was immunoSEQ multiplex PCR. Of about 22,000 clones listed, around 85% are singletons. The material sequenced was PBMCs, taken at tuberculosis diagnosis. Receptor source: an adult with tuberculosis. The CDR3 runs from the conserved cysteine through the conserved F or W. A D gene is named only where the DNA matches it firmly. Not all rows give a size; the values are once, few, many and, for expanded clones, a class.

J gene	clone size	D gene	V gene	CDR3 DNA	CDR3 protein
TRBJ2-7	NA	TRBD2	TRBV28	TGTGCCAGCAGGAAGCGGGAGGACTCTCACGAGCAGTACTTC	CASRKREDSHEQYF
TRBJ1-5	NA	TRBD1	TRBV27	TGTGCCAGCAGTCAGGGGGGATATAGCAATCAGCCCCAGCATTTT	CASSQGGYSNQPQHF
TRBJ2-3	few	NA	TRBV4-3	TGCGCCAGCAGCCAAGTGGGAGGGGGGGCGACAGATACGCAGTATTTT	CASSQVGGGATDTQYF
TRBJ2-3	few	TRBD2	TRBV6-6	TGTGCCAGCAGTTACCCGGGGGGAGGGGCAGATACGCAGTATTTT	CASSYPGGGADTQYF
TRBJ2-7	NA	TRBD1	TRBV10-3	TGTGCCATCAGTGAGTCAGTGACAGGGGCCTACGAGCAGTACTTC	CAISESVTGAYEQYF
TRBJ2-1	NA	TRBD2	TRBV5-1	TGCGCCAGCAGCTCGACTAGCGGGAAAGAGGATGAGCAGTTCTTC	CASSSTSGKEDEQFF
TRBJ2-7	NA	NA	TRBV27	TGTGCCAGCAGGCTGGCAGGGGCCCACGAGCAGTACTTC	CASRLAGAHEQYF
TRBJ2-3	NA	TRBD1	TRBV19	TGTGCCAGTAGTATTCCCGGGACAGGGCCCACAGATACGCAGTATTTT	CASSIPGTGPTDTQYF
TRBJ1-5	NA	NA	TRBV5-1	TGCGCCAGCAGCCCGACTTCAGATCAGCCCCAGCATTTT	CASSPTSDQPQHF
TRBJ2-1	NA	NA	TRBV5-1	TGCGCCAGCAGCTTAAGCCCCCGGCAGACTCTTGAGCAGTTCTTC	CASSLSPRQTLEQFF
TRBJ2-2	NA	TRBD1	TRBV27	TGTGCCAGCAGTTTACAGACAGGGAATAGCGGGGAGCTGTTTTTT	CASSLQTGNSGELFF
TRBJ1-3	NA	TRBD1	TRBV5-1	TGCGCCAGCAGCTTAGACAGGGCTCGGGACACCATATATTTT	CASSLDRARDTIYF
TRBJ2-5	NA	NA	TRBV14	TGTGCCAGCAGCCAAACCGGGGGACACCAAGAGACCCAGTACTTC	CASSQTGGHQETQYF
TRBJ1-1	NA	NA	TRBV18	TGTGCCAGCTCACCACGTCAGTCGAACACTGAAGCTTTCTTT	CASSPRQSNTEAFF
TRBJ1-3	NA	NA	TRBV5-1	TGCGCCAGCAGCTCAGGACAAGTAGGAAACACCATATATTTT	CASSSGQVGNTIYF
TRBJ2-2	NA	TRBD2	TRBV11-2	TGTGCCAGCAGCAGTCGACTAGCGGGGGACTCTGATGGCACCGGGGAGCTGTTTTTT	CASSSRLAGDSDGTGELFF
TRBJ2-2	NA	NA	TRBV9	TGTGCCAGCGGAGGGGGACAGCTTACGAACACCGGGGAGCTGTTTTTT	CASGGGQLTNTGELFF
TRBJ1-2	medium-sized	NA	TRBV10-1	TGCGCCAGCAGCCCTCGGGAGAGATCGAAGGTTACCTTC	CASSPRERSKVTF
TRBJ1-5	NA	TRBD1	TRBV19	TGTGCCAGTAGTATAAAAGGACAGGGGATTAGGGGCAATCAGCCCCAGCATTTT	CASSIKGQGIRGNQPQHF
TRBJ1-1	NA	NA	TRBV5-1	TGCGCCAGCAGCTTTGACAGGTCCACTGAAGCTTTCTTT	CASSFDRSTEAFF
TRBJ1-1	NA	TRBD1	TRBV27	TGTGCCAGCAGTTTCAGGGGGGTACCTGAAGCTTTCTTT	CASSFRGVPEAFF
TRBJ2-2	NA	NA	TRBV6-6	TGTGCCAGCAGTTACTCGACAGGTCGCACCGGGGAGCTGTTTTTT	CASSYSTGRTGELFF
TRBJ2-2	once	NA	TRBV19	TGTGCCAGTAGTATAGAGGGCGGGGCGACCGGGGAGCTGTTTTTT	CASSIEGGATGELFF
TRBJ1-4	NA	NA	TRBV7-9	TGTGCCAGCAGCTTAGGTCGGGGGACTAATGAAAAACTGTTTTTT	CASSLGRGTNEKLFF
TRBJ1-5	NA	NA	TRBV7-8	TGTGCCAGCAGCTTGGGGGGGAACAATCAGCCCCAGCATTTT	CASSLGGNNQPQHF
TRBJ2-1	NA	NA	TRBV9	TGTGCCAGCAGCGTAGTCGGGCTAAGGAGGAATGAGCAGTTCTTC	CASSVVGLRRNEQFF
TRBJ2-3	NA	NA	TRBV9	TGTGCCAGCAGCGTAAGCCTCCAGCGGAGCACAGATACGCAGTATTTT	CASSVSLQRSTDTQYF